The 19 T cell receptor beta chains below come from one sample, sequenced in a study of blood T cell repertoires in COVID-19. Generated by immunoSEQ multiplex PCR, the TCRdb table keeps only in-frame clones and is missing some. The sample yields tens of thousands of clones, roughly 90% seen once. The specimen sequenced was peripheral blood. Receptor source: a man aged 65-85 years with active or convalescent COVID-19.

The chain employs TRBV29-1 and TRBJ2-3, with 15 positions matching TRBD2. Germline lookup yields CDR1 SQVTM and CDR2 ANQGSEA. The CDR3 runs 15 residues. The junction had 4 bases not matched to a gene; V was cut back by 6 bases and J by 3 bases. Here the CDR3 reads CSVTGTSGGTDTQYF. The CDR3 DNA is TGCAGCGTCACCGGGACTAGCGGGGGGACAGATACGCAGTATTTT.

The CDR3 nucleotides are TGCAGCGTTGGGGGCGAGACCCAGTACTTC. Its translation is CSVGGETQYF. This sequence joins TRBV29-1 and TRBJ2-5; D may be TRBD1 (5 bases). Germline V CDR1 and CDR2: SQVTM, ANQGSEA. The ends were cut back, 4 bases at V and 5 bases at J, with 5 bases in the middle. The CDR3 runs 10 residues.

The rearrangement uses TRBV14 and TRBJ1-1, with TRBD1 matching 10 bases. The CDR3 sequence is 18 residues long. V lost 1 base to trimming and J lost 3 bases; unmatched junction nucleotides: 11. Germline CDR1 is SGHDN and CDR2 is FVKESK. CDR3 sequence reads: CASSQGDRGWDEDTEAFF. The CDR3 coding sequence is TGTGCCAGCAGCCAAGGGGACAGGGGTTGGGATGAAGACACTGAAGCTTTCTTT.

The rearrangement uses TRBV19 and TRBJ1-5; 11 bases are shared with TRBD1. With 4 bases clipped from V and 7 bases from J, the junction kept 6 bases outside the gene matches. Germline CDR1 LNHDA, CDR2 SQIVND (reference sequence). This CDR3 comprises 15 residues. DNA of the CDR3: TGTGCCAGTAGTAGAGGACAGGGGGCAGGGCAGCCCCAGCATTTT. As protein: CASSRGQGAGQPQHF.

This rearrangement joins TRBV28 to TRBJ2-1; maybe TRBD2 (6 bases). CDR3 length: 15 amino acids. The V gene lost 6 bases and the J gene lost 3 bases, with 15 bases spanning the gap. CDR1 is MDHEN, CDR2 SYDVKM, per germline. The CDR3 here is CASSRYRGNYNEQFF. The CDR3 nucleotides read TGTGCCAGCAGCCGGTATCGGGGGAACTACAATGAGCAGTTCTTC.

The CDR3 region is CASNSGQINEKLFF. The CDR3 DNA sequence: TGTGCCAGCAATTCGGGACAGATTAATGAAAAACTGTTTTTT. The rearrangement joins TRBV7-2 to TRBJ1-4; 7 bases are shared with TRBD1. Per the germline V gene, CDR1 is SGHTA and CDR2 is FQGNSA. After removal of 7 bases from V and 4 bases from J, the junction contained 6 bases not matched to a gene. This CDR3 has 14 residues.

A few counts support this clone. V gene TRBV5-6 combines with J gene TRBJ1-1, with D possibly matching TRBD1 (5 bases). V dropped 1 base and J dropped 3 bases, with 10 bases sitting between them. CDR3 length: 14 residues. Germline values: CDR1 SGHDT, CDR2 YYEEEE. The CDR3 DNA reads TGTGCCAGCAGCTTGTGGGGCGGAGACACTGAAGCTTTCTTT. This gives the protein CASSLWGGDTEAFF.

The gene calls are TRBV11-2 and TRBJ1-4; D gene ambiguous. Germline CDR1 reads SGHAT; CDR2 reads FQNNGV. This CDR3 spans 16 amino acids. The V gene lost 4 bases and the J gene lost 0 bases, with 12 bases spanning the gap. CDR3 DNA: TGTGCCAGCAGCTCCCCCACGGGAGCAACTAATGAAAAACTGTTTTTT. Translated, it gives CASSSPTGATNEKLFF.

V and J are TRBV9 and TRBJ1-2; D is perhaps TRBD1 (6 bases). This CDR3 is 15 amino acids long. Trimming pared 0 bases from V and 4 bases from J, leaving 13 bases between. Germline values: CDR1 SGDLS, CDR2 YYNGEE. CDR3 coding DNA: TGTGCCAGCAGCGTAGACGGGGGGCTGAGCTATGGCTACACCTTC. Its protein product is CASSVDGGLSYGYTF.

The V gene is TRBV10-3, the J gene TRBJ2-4; 7 nucleotides match TRBD1. CDR1 and CDR2 from the germline V gene are ENHRY and SYGVKD. The CDR3 spans 15 residues. V lost 6 bases to trimming and J lost 0 bases; unmatched junction nucleotides: 5. In nucleotides, the CDR3 is TGTGCCATCAGCAGACAGGGTTTAGCCAAAAACATTCAGTACTTC. Protein product: CAISRQGLAKNIQYF.

The CDR3, as DNA: TGTGCCAGCATCAGGGGTGATACCCCTCCAAACTATGGCTACACCTTC. As protein: CASIRGDTPPNYGYTF. The chain joins TRBV28 to TRBJ1-2, with D perhaps matching TRBD1 (6 bases). The CDR3 extends over 16 amino acids. CDR1 and CDR2 from the germline V gene are MDHEN and SYDVKM. The ends were cut back, 7 bases at V and 2 bases at J, with 20 bases in the middle.

This clone was seen a single time. The chain carries TRBV19 and TRBJ2-2; 9 positions match TRBD2. With 2 bases clipped from V and 6 bases from J, the junction kept 13 bases outside the gene matches. Per germline, CDR1 LNHDA and CDR2 SQIVND (reference sequence). CDR3 length equals 18 residues. In nucleotides, the CDR3 is TGTGCCAGTAGTATAAGGGCTAGCGGGACCTTGGGATCCGGGGAGCTGTTTTTT. It specifies CASSIRASGTLGSGELFF.

The gene calls are TRBV19 and TRBJ1-2; 8 bases match TRBD1. Germline CDR1 reads LNHDA; CDR2 reads SQIVND (reference sequence). V lost 9 bases, J lost 7 bases, and 13 bases stayed unmatched. CDR3 length: 14 residues. CDR3 sequence reads: CASAIWQGAGGYTF. CDR3 DNA: TGTGCCAGCGCGATCTGGCAGGGGGCGGGTGGCTACACCTTC.

The chain links TRBV5-1 to TRBJ1-4, with a tentative D call TRBD1 (6 bases). Per germline, CDR1 SGHRS and CDR2 YFSETQ. CDR3 length: 14 residues. V was cut by 0 bases and J by 4 bases, with 7 bases left in between. The CDR3 DNA reads as TGCGCCAGCAGCTTGGGACAGGTTAATGAAAAACTGTTTTTT. Amino acids: CASSLGQVNEKLFF.

V and J are TRBV29-1 and TRBJ1-1; 7 nucleotides align to TRBD1. Trimming removed 6 bases from V and 0 bases from J; junction bases left unmatched: 7. The CDR3 has 14 residues. CDR1 is SQVTM and CDR2 is ANQGSEA in the germline V gene. The CDR3 loop is CSVRDRLMNTEAFF. CDR3 bases: TGCAGCGTCCGGGACAGACTAATGAACACTGAAGCTTTCTTT.

V is TRBV10-3 and J is TRBJ2-5; weak D call: TRBD2 (6 bases). From germline, CDR1 is ENHRY and CDR2 SYGVKD. Trimming took 2 bases from V and 5 from J, leaving 18 bases between them. This CDR3 has 16 residues. CDR3 amino acids: CAISEGGVREVETQYF. In DNA form, the CDR3 reads TGTGCCATCAGTGAGGGAGGCGTCAGGGAGGTGGAGACCCAGTACTTC.

This chain joins TRBV28 and TRBJ1-5, with D possibly being TRBD1 (6 bases). Looked up from germline, CDR1 is MDHEN and CDR2 is SYDVKM. Trimming removed 6 bases from V and 6 bases from J, with 15 bases in between. The CDR3 consists of 14 residues. The CDR3 DNA reads TGTGCCAGCAGGGAAGGACAGATTGTTCAGCCCCAGCATTTT. It yields the protein CASREGQIVQPQHF.

This clone has just one count. The CDR3 region is CASRELGTGNEKLFF. DNA of the CDR3: TGTGCCAGCAGGGAGCTTGGGACAGGGAATGAAAAACTGTTTTTT. The chain couples TRBV28 to TRBJ1-4; TRBD1 aligns across 9 bases. Germline assignment: CDR1 MDHEN and CDR2 SYDVKM. This CDR3 spans 15 amino acids. Trimming at V came to 6 bases and at J to 5 bases, leaving 7 bases not matched to a gene.

The rearrangement links TRBV7-2 to TRBJ2-1; 12 bases match TRBD2. Losses at the gene ends were 2 bases for V and 9 bases for J; bases not matched to a gene: 2. The CDR3 totals 14 residues. Germline loops: CDR1 SGHTA, CDR2 FQGNSA. DNA for the CDR3: TGTGCCAGCAGCTTACTAGCGGGGGGGCGTGAGCAGTTCTTC. Protein sequence: CASSLLAGGREQFF.